What follows are 23 T cell receptor beta chains derived from one specimen sequenced in a study of blood T cell dynamics during melanoma immunotherapy. Method: immunoSEQ multiplex PCR; TCRdb's copy keeps in-frame clones and lacks some. The data hold 15,000 to 20,000 clones, with about 95% observed a single time. Time point described: week 3, after first cycle of checkpoint inhibitor. Specimen: effector memory CD8+ T cells from blood, collected from a patient treated with checkpoint blockade. Receptor source: a human donor with melanoma.

The chain uses TRBV7-8 and TRBJ1-4; possible D gene TRBD1, 5 bases. The V gene lost 5 bases and the J gene lost 6 bases, with 19 bases spanning the gap. The CDR3 extends over 16 amino acids. Looked up from germline, CDR1 is SGHVS and CDR2 is FQNEAQ. The CDR3 nucleotides read TGTGCCAGCAGCCGCAAACCTGACAGCAGATATGAAAAACTGTTTTTT. Its protein product is CASSRKPDSRYEKLFF.

Only one count was recorded for this clone. The gene calls are TRBV18 and TRBJ2-1; the D gene is possibly TRBD1 (6 bases). The germline gives CDR1 KGHSH, CDR2 LQKENI. The CDR3 sequence is 16 residues long. The germline V and J ends were trimmed by 1 base and 6 bases, with 16 bases remaining between them. For the CDR3, the DNA is TGTGCCAGCTCACCACTGGCAGGGGTCAATCCCAATGAGCAGTTCTTC. This encodes CASSPLAGVNPNEQFF.

The V call is TRBV29-1, the J call TRBJ2-3; weak D call: TRBD2 (6 bases). Germline CDR1 and CDR2: SQVTM and ANQGSEA. Trimming shortened V by 3 bases and J by 6 bases, and 19 bases separated the two germline ends. CDR3 size: 15 residues. CDR3 loop: CSVDEDSGLEDTQYF. In nucleotides, the CDR3 is TGCAGCGTTGACGAAGATAGCGGCCTGGAGGATACGCAGTATTTT.

The chain links TRBV15 to TRBJ2-1; 12 nucleotides match TRBD2. Germline V gene lookup returns CDR1 LNHNV and CDR2 YYDKDF (reference sequence). V lost 5 bases to trimming and J lost 7 bases; unmatched junction nucleotides: 18. The CDR3 is made up of 19 amino acids. The CDR3 DNA sequence: TGTGCCACCAGCCCAACCGGGACTAGCGGGCCCAACCCCAGGAATGAGCAGTTCTTC. It is translated as CATSPTGTSGPNPRNEQFF.

This clone was seen a single time. The chain is built from TRBV6-1 and TRBJ2-7; a possible D gene is TRBD2 (6 bases). Germline V gene lookup returns CDR1 MNHNS and CDR2 SASEGT. The CDR3 has 13 residues. With 3 bases removed from V and 7 bases from J, the gap between germline ends came to 13 bases. The CDR3 protein is CASSDGPREEQYF. In DNA, the CDR3 is TGTGCCAGCAGTGATGGACCTCGGGAGGAGCAGTACTTC.

The rearrangement joins TRBV7-8 to TRBJ2-3, with D possibly being TRBD2 (6 bases). The CDR3 loop spans 18 amino acids. V was shortened by 1 base and J by 4 bases, with 21 bases between the two germline ends. Germline V lookup: CDR1 SGHVS, CDR2 FQNEAQ. The CDR3 sequence is CASSLEGGIGVGADTQYF. CDR3 DNA: TGTGCCAGCAGCTTAGAGGGCGGGATTGGGGTTGGGGCAGATACGCAGTATTTT.

This rearrangement joins TRBV27 to TRBJ2-7, with D maybe TRBD1 (6 bases). The CDR3 length is 15 residues. Germline loops: CDR1 MNHEY, CDR2 SMNVEV (reference sequence). Trimming pared 8 bases from V and 1 base from J, leaving 18 bases between. CDR3 bases: TGTGCCAGCCGATGGGGGCAGGGGCCGTCCTACGAGCAGTACTTC. This translates into CASRWGQGPSYEQYF.

The rearrangement uses TRBV19 and TRBJ2-1; TRBD2 matches 11 bases. V gave up 6 bases and J gave up 2 bases; unmatched junction bases: 6. This CDR3 has 16 residues. Germline V gene lookup returns CDR1 LNHDA and CDR2 SQIVND (reference sequence). CDR3 amino acids: CASRAGLADTYNEQFF. The CDR3 DNA is TGTGCCAGTAGGGCGGGACTAGCGGACACCTACAATGAGCAGTTCTTC.

This clone was seen only once. CDR3 protein: CASSLGGDRGTEAFF. The CDR3 region has the DNA TGTGCCAGCAGCTTAGGGGGGGACAGGGGCACTGAAGCTTTCTTT. The rearrangement joins TRBV7-9 to TRBJ1-1, with 10 bases fitting TRBD1. Germline V CDR1 and CDR2: SEHNR, FQNEAQ (reference sequence). J gave up 4 bases and V 1 base, and 3 bases lay outside the gene matches. The CDR3 is made up of 15 amino acids.

The chain couples TRBV12-5 to TRBJ2-5, with 7 bases lining up with TRBD2. Judging by the DNA end, TRBJ2-7 fits better; the J call may be wrong. Looked up from germline, CDR1 is LGHNT and CDR2 is FRNRAP. The CDR3 length is 15 residues. The CDR3 reads CASGLGLADLYEQYF. The CDR3 bases are TGTGCTAGTGGTTTGGGTCTAGCGGATCTCTACGAGCAGTACTTC.

This rearrangement joins TRBV5-1 to TRBJ2-5, with a tentative D call TRBD1 (6 bases). This CDR3 is 13 amino acids long. V lost 1 base and J 5 bases, leaving 9 bases between the germline ends. CDR1 is SGHRS, CDR2 YFSETQ, per germline. CDR3 sequence reads: CASSLTGLETQYF. CDR3 in DNA: TGCGCCAGCAGCTTGACAGGGTTGGAGACCCAGTACTTC. Full variable domain (remainder filled in from reference TRBV5-1 and TRBJ2-5): KAGVTQTPRYLIKTRGQQVTLSCSPISGHRSVSWYQQTPGQGLQFLFEYFSETQRNKGNFPGRFSGRQFSNSRSEMNVSTLELGDSALYLCASSLTGLETQYFGPGTRLLVL.

The chain joins TRBV6-5 to TRBJ1-2, with D hard to call. The CDR3 is 13 residues long. Germline V gene lookup returns CDR1 MNHEY and CDR2 SVGAGI. Trimming cost V 4 bases and J 0 bases, with 6 bases left between them. The CDR3 loop is CASSSDPNYGYTF. As DNA, the CDR3 is TGTGCCAGCAGTTCGGACCCTAACTATGGCTACACCTTC.

The rearrangement joins TRBV9 to TRBJ2-6, with 7 bases fitting TRBD1. The CDR3 sequence is 19 residues long. With 3 bases clipped from V and 2 bases from J, the junction kept 14 bases outside the gene matches. Germline CDR1 is SGDLS and CDR2 is YYNGEE. DNA for the CDR3: TGTGCCAGCAGCGCGGCCCGTGACAGGGTGGCTACTGGGGCCAACGTCCTGACTTTC. Amino acid sequence: CASSAARDRVATGANVLTF.

This chain joins TRBV5-6 and TRBJ2-2; the D gene is possibly TRBD2 (5 bases). V was cut by 2 bases and J by 2 bases, with 7 bases left in between. The CDR3 extends over 14 amino acids. From germline, CDR1 is SGHDT and CDR2 YYEEEE. CDR3 protein: CASSFLANTGELFF. The CDR3 DNA reads as TGTGCCAGCAGCTTTCTAGCAAACACCGGGGAGCTGTTTTTT.

The CDR3 region is CSVEDHGGYGYEQYF. For the CDR3, the DNA is TGCAGCGTTGAAGATCACGGTGGCTACGGCTACGAGCAGTACTTC. This chain connects TRBV29-1 to TRBJ2-7; D ambiguous. From germline, CDR1 is SQVTM and CDR2 ANQGSEA. Trimming shortened V by 0 bases and J by 3 bases, and 15 bases separated the two germline ends. The CDR3 is made up of 15 amino acids.

The chain couples TRBV14 to TRBJ2-7; 10 nucleotides align to TRBD2. V shed 4 bases, J shed 3 bases, and the junction held 3 bases outside the gene matches. This CDR3 comprises 14 residues. Germline V gives CDR1 SGHDN, CDR2 FVKESK. The CDR3 reads CASSRSGRVYEQYF. CDR3 bases: TGTGCCAGCAGCCGCAGCGGGAGGGTCTACGAGCAGTACTTC. Variable domain in full (rest from reference TRBV14 and TRBJ2-7): EAGVTQFPSHSVIEKGQTVTLRCDPISGHDNLYWYRRVMGKEIKFLLHFVKESKQDESGMPNNRFLAERTGGTYSTLKVQPAELEDSGVYFCASSRSGRVYEQYFGPGTRLTVT.

This rearrangement joins TRBV4-1 to TRBJ2-1; no reliable D call. The CDR3 covers 14 residues. Germline V lookup: CDR1 MGHRA, CDR2 YSYEKL. The V end lost 2 bases, the J end lost 0 bases, and 5 bases lay between the germline ends. CDR3 DNA sequence: TGCGCCAGCAGCCAAAGTAACTCCTACAATGAGCAGTTCTTC. It specifies CASSQSNSYNEQFF.

The chain uses TRBV7-9 and TRBJ1-1; no reliable D call. The V end lost 5 bases, the J end lost 11 bases, and 6 bases lay between the germline ends. The CDR3 is 9 residues long. Germline V gene lookup returns CDR1 SEHNR and CDR2 FQNEAQ (reference sequence). CDR3 loop: CASSARAFF. CDR3 DNA: TGTGCCAGCAGCGCCCGGGCTTTCTTT.

This chain links TRBV27 with TRBJ1-4; D gene unclear. CDR1 is MNHEY, CDR2 SMNVEV, per germline (reference sequence). This CDR3 has 16 residues. Trimming left V 0 bases short and J 3 bases short, with 11 bases between. The chain's CDR3 is CASSLSMEAPNEKLFF. In DNA, the CDR3 is TGTGCCAGCAGTTTATCGATGGAGGCGCCTAATGAAAAACTGTTTTTT.

This clone has more than one count but fewer than ten. The chain recombines TRBV2 with TRBJ2-7; TRBD1 or TRBD2 may be the D gene (5 bases each). This CDR3 comprises 12 residues. Germline loops: CDR1 SNHLY, CDR2 FYNNEI. Trimming took off 6 bases at V and 2 bases at J, with 8 bases between the two ends. CDR3 protein: CASRGVTYEQYF. In DNA, the CDR3 is TGTGCCAGCAGGGGGGTAACCTACGAGCAGTACTTC.

The chain combines TRBV5-8 with TRBJ2-3; TRBD1 matches at 9 bases. CDR1 SGHTS and CDR2 YDEGEE come from the germline V gene. Trimming at V came to 3 bases and at J to 4 bases, leaving 6 bases not matched to a gene. The CDR3 has 15 residues. The CDR3 is CASSWGQGRADTQYF. CDR3 bases: TGTGCCAGCAGCTGGGGACAGGGTCGGGCAGATACGCAGTATTTT.

The chain combines TRBV11-2 with TRBJ2-1; D is ambiguous. Germline V lookup: CDR1 SGHAT, CDR2 FQNNGV. V lost 3 bases to trimming and J lost 2 bases, with 2 bases between them. The CDR3 totals 12 residues. CDR3 coding DNA: TGTGCCAGCAGCTTTACCTACAATGAGCAGTTCTTC. This sequence encodes CASSFTYNEQFF.

This rearrangement joins TRBV6-5 to TRBJ2-7; D might be TRBD1 (5 bases). Deletions cut 0 bases from V and 2 bases from J, with 14 bases between. The length of the CDR3 is 16 residues. Per the germline V gene, CDR1 is MNHEY and CDR2 is SVGAGI. The CDR3 DNA reads as TGTGCCAGCAGTTACTCCCTAGACAGCTTAGCCTACGAGCAGTACTTC. Translating gives CASSYSLDSLAYEQYF.